A selection of T cell receptor beta chains follows, all from one sample in a study of immune evolution from preneoplasia to lung adenocarcinoma. Method: immunoSEQ multiplex PCR; TCRdb's copy keeps in-frame clones and lacks some. The profile shows 3,500 to 4,500 clones, almost 50% of them singletons. What was sequenced was FFPE normal lung tissue adjacent to the tumor. These receptors were taken from a person in their fifties with lung adenocarcinoma. CDR3s include the opening cysteine and the closing phenylalanine or tryptophan. D genes are given only for firm matches. Some rows have no size entry. The others give once, few or many, or a class for an expanded clone.

d_call j_call v_call clone_size cdr3_aa cdr3_nt
TRBD1 TRBJ2-7 TRBV4-1 - CASSQGQGFYEQYF TGCGCCAGCAGCCAAGGACAGGGCTTCTACGAGCAGTACTTC
TRBD2 TRBJ2-7 TRBV6-1 - CASSLTSGGNYEQYF TGTGCCAGCAGTCTCACTAGCGGGGGAAACTACGAGCAGTACTTC
TRBD2 TRBJ2-2 TRBV5-4 - CASSLAGGGNTGELFF TGTGCCAGCAGCTTGGCGGGAGGAGGGAACACCGGGGAGCTGTTTTTT
- TRBJ2-2 TRBV5-1 - CASSSWAAEELFF TGCGCCAGCAGCTCGTGGGCCGCCGAGGAGCTGTTTTTT
- TRBJ1-5 TRBV19 - CASSIGTDGVYSNQPQHF TGTGCCAGTAGTATAGGGACGGACGGAGTTTATAGCAATCAGCCCCAGCATTTT
- TRBJ2-1 TRBV11-2 - CASSLGWEGQFF TGTGCCAGCAGCTTAGGGTGGGAAGGGCAGTTCTTC
- TRBJ1-2 TRBV28 - CASSLWGYYGYTF TGTGCCAGCAGTTTATGGGGGTACTATGGCTACACCTTC
TRBD1 TRBJ1-1 TRBV5-1 - CASRDRDRGDTEAFF TGCGCCAGCAGAGATAGGGACAGGGGGGACACTGAAGCTTTCTTT
- TRBJ1-4 TRBV28 - CATHTPSNEKLFF TGTGCCACCCACACGCCCTCTAATGAAAAACTGTTTTTT
- TRBJ2-2 TRBV29-1 once CSVEAAAGELFF TGCAGCGTTGAAGCTGCGGCCGGGGAGCTGTTTTTT
- TRBJ1-2 TRBV5-1 once CASSPEGGGYTF TGCGCCAGCAGCCCGGAGGGGGGTGGCTACACCTTC
TRBD2 TRBJ2-2 TRBV10-3 - CATNDRGRAGNTGELFF TGTGCCACCAACGACCGAGGGAGGGCCGGGAACACCGGGGAGCTGTTTTTT
TRBD1 TRBJ2-7 TRBV18 - CASSSTGDEQYF TGTGCCAGCTCATCGACAGGGGACGAGCAGTACTTC
- TRBJ2-7 TRBV2 - CASSTQPFGDNEQYF TGTGCCAGCAGTACCCAGCCCTTTGGGGACAACGAGCAGTACTTC
- TRBJ1-2 TRBV6-6 - CASSLGEYGYTF TGTGCCAGCAGTTTAGGGGAATATGGCTACACCTTC
TRBD1 TRBJ1-2 TRBV2 - CASRGTGGAGGYGYTF TGTGCCAGCAGGGGGACAGGGGGCGCCGGGGGCTATGGCTACACCTTC
- TRBJ2-7 TRBV6-1 few CASCGAGLNEQYF TGTGCCAGCTGCGGCGCAGGGTTGAACGAGCAGTACTTC
- TRBJ1-4 TRBV29-1 few CSVAGGPSGRGKLFF TGCAGCGTCGCGGGGGGCCCTTCAGGACGAGGAAAACTGTTTTTT
- TRBJ2-7 TRBV5-1 - CASRAGNYEQYF TGCGCCAGCAGGGCAGGGAACTACGAGCAGTACTTC
TRBD2 TRBJ2-7 TRBV28 few CAITIGGDYEQYF TGTGCCATCACAATCGGGGGGGATTACGAGCAGTACTTC
- TRBJ1-1 TRBV18 - CASSPRGTGNTEAFF TGTGCCAGCTCACCACGGGGAACAGGGAACACTGAAGCTTTCTTT
TRBD1 TRBJ1-3 TRBV18 - CASSLNRDRDRRNTIYF TGTGCCAGCTCACTGAACCGGGACAGGGATCGGCGAAACACCATATATTTT
- TRBJ2-7 TRBV7-2 - CASSLLEGSAYEQYF TGTGCCAGCAGCTTATTAGAGGGTAGCGCCTACGAGCAGTACTTC
- TRBJ1-4 TRBV7-6 - CASSIGGGEKLFF TGTGCCAGCAGCATCGGGGGAGGCGAAAAACTGTTTTTT
- TRBJ1-4 TRBV7-2 - CASSLAAGSNEKLFF TGTGCCAGCAGCTTAGCGGCAGGGTCAAATGAAAAACTGTTTTTT
TRBD1 TRBJ2-4 TRBV18 few CASSQTGGGQNIQYF TGTGCCAGCTCACAGACAGGGGGCGGTCAAAACATTCAGTACTTC
TRBD2 TRBJ2-7 TRBV4-1 - CAMGLAGASCYEQYF TGCGCCATGGGACTAGCGGGAGCCTCGTGCTACGAGCAGTACTTC
TRBD1 TRBJ2-7 TRBV2 - CASSGGALGTEKGYEQYF TGTGCCAGCAGTGGGGGTGCCCTTGGGACAGAGAAGGGCTACGAGCAGTACTTC
TRBD1 TRBJ2-7 TRBV28 - CASSSRTGWDF TGTGCCAGCAGTTCCCGGACAGGGTGGGACTTC
TRBD1 TRBJ2-5 TRBV29-1 - CSLDRGRETQYF TGCAGCCTAGACAGGGGAAGAGAGACCCAGTACTTC
- TRBJ2-2 TRBV5-1 - CASSLGGDTGELFF TGCGCCAGCAGCTTGGGAGGGGACACCGGGGAGCTGTTTTTT
- TRBJ2-5 TRBV7-2 - CASSPTGRRLNFGETQYF TGTGCCAGCAGCCCAACAGGGAGACGGCTGAATTTTGGAGAGACCCAGTACTTC
- TRBJ1-1 TRBV30 - CAWMEAERRTEAFF TGTGCCTGGATGGAGGCGGAGCGTAGGACTGAAGCTTTCTTT
- TRBJ2-7 TRBV7-9 once CASSLAGVEQYF TGTGCCAGCAGCCTGGCAGGGGTCGAGCAGTACTTC
TRBD2 TRBJ2-3 TRBV30 - CAWFISGRAADTQYF TGTGCCTGGTTTATTAGCGGGAGGGCCGCAGATACGCAGTATTTT
- TRBJ1-2 TRBV2 - CASSEGVPGLGANYGYTF TGTGCCAGCAGTGAGGGGGTCCCGGGACTGGGAGCTAACTATGGCTACACCTTC
TRBD1 TRBJ2-4 TRBV7-9 - CASSPTGGTKNIQYF TGTGCCAGCAGTCCTACAGGGGGGACCAAAAACATTCAGTACTTC
- TRBJ1-1 TRBV10-1 few CASRRCRDGNTEAFF TGCGCCAGCAGACGCTGCAGGGATGGGAACACTGAAGCTTTCTTT
- TRBJ1-3 TRBV28 few CASRKAGRDTIYF TGTGCCAGCAGGAAGGCGGGGCGGGACACCATATATTTT
TRBD1 TRBJ1-2 TRBV28 - CASSLSQGNSGYTF TGTGCCAGCAGTTTATCACAGGGGAACAGTGGCTACACCTTC
- TRBJ1-1 TRBV4-1 few CASSQEEVTRGTEAFF TGCGCCAGCAGCCAAGAGGAGGTGACCCGCGGCACTGAAGCTTTCTTT
TRBD1 TRBJ1-1 TRBV5-6 - CASSLPGGIAFF TGTGCCAGCAGCCTACCAGGGGGCATTGCTTTCTTT
- TRBJ2-7 TRBV10-3 - CAISESAGSNYEQYF TGTGCCATCAGTGAAAGTGCAGGGTCTAACTACGAGCAGTACTTC
TRBD2 TRBJ2-7 TRBV4-1 few CASSPGLAGTMESEQYF TGCGCCAGCAGCCCGGGACTAGCGGGAACGATGGAATCCGAGCAGTACTTC
- TRBJ1-4 TRBV19 medium-sized CASTLEGEKLFF TGTGCCAGTACCCTCGAGGGGGAAAAACTGTTTTTT
TRBD1 TRBJ2-1 TRBV4-1 - CASSQDHRGSSYNEQFF TGCGCCAGCAGCCAAGATCACAGGGGCAGCTCCTACAATGAGCAGTTCTTC
TRBD1 TRBJ2-5 TRBV6-5 - CASGRQGRETQYF TGTGCCAGCGGAAGACAGGGTCGAGAGACCCAGTACTTC
- TRBJ1-2 TRBV30 - CAWSGGSNWGYTF TGTGCCTGGAGTGGCGGATCTAACTGGGGCTACACCTTC